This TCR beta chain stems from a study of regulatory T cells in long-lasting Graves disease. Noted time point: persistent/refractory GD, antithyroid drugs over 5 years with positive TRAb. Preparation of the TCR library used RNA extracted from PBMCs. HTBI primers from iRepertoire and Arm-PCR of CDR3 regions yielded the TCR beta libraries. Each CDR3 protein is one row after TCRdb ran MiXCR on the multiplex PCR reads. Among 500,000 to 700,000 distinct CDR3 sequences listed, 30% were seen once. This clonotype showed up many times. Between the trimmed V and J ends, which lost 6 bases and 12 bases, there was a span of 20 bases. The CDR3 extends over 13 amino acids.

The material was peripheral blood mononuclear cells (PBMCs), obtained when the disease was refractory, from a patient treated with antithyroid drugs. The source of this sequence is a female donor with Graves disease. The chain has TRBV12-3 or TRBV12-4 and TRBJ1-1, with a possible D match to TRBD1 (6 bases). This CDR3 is CASRKQGPSFPFF. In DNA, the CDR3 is TGTGCCAGCAGAAAACAGGGCCCTTCGTTCCCTTTCTTT.